The entry below describes one TCR beta chain. Its specificity is unknown. With 6 bases clipped from V and 7 bases from J, the junction kept 7 bases outside the gene matches. The germline V gene encodes CDR1 SGHDT and CDR2 YYEEEE. The CDR3 loop spans 13 amino acids. Healthy bone marrow donors made up the donors. The source of the sample is a study of cytomegalovirus exposure and HLA in healthy donors. Whole-study results and caveats: Productive rates of about 90% or about 30% were seen for most TCR beta V segments in an earlier analysis. Among immune exposure information, only CMV serostatus was available. A missense DCLRE1C variant was associated with V- and J-gene trimming of TCR beta chains in a later analysis, and an independent cohort replicated the association.

Researchers ran the PCR with 60 Vbeta and 13 Jbeta primers. Only in-frame clones appear in the TCRdb table, and some are missing; sequencing was by immunoSEQ multiplex PCR. The repertoire table contains 63,000 or so clones. The rearrangement links TRBV5-6 to TRBJ1-2; 9 bases are shared with TRBD1. The sample was PBMCs. This clonotype was obtained from a boy younger than 18 in good health and CMV-seronegative. The CDR3 DNA is TGTGCCAGCATCAAACAGGGGGCGCGTGGCTACACCTTC. Its protein product is CASIKQGARGYTF.